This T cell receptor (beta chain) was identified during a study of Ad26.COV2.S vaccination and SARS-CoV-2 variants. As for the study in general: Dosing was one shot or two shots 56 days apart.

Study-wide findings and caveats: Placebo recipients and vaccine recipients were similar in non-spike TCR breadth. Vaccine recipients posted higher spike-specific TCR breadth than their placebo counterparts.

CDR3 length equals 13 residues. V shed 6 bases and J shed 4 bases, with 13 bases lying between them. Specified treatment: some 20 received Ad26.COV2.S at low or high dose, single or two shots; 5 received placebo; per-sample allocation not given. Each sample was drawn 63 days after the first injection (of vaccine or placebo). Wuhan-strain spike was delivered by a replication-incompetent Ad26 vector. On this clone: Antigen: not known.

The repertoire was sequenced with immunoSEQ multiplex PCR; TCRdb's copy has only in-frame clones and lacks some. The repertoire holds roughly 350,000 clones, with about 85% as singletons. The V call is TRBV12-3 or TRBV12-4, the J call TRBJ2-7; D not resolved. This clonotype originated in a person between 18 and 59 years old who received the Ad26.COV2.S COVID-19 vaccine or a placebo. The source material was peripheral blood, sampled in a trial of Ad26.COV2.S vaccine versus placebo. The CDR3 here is CASRPQMDYEQYF. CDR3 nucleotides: TGTGCCAGCAGGCCCCAGATGGATTACGAGCAGTACTTC.